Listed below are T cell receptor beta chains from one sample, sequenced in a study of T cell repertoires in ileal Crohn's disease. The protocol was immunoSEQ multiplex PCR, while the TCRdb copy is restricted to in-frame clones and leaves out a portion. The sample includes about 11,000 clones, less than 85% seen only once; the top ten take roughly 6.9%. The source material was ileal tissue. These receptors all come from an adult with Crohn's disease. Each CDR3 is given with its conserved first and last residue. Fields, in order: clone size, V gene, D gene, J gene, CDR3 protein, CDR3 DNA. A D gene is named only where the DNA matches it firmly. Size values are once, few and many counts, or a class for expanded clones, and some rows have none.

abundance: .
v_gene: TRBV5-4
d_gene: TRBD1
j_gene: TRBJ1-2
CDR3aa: CATNYGTDRYGYTF
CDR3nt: TGTGCCACCAATTATGGGACAGATCGTTATGGCTACACCTTC

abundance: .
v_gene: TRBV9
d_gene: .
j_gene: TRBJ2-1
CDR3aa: CASSIQWGDEQFF
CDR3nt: TGTGCCAGCAGCATCCAATGGGGGGATGAGCAGTTCTTC

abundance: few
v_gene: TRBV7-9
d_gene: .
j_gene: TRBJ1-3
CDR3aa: CASSLREGSAGNTIYF
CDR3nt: TGTGCCAGCAGCTTAAGAGAGGGTTCGGCCGGAAACACCATATATTTT

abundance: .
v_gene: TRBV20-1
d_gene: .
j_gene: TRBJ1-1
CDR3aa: CSARAYPEAFF
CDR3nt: TGCAGTGCGCGAGCGTACCCTGAAGCTTTCTTT

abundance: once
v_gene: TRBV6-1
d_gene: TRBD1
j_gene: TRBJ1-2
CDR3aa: CASSDASDRGVYGYTF
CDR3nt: TGTGCCAGCAGTGATGCTTCGGACAGGGGGGTCTATGGCTACACCTTC

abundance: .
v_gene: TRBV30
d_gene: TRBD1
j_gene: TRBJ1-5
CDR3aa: CAWSVGPGGPQHF
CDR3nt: TGTGCCTGGAGTGTAGGTCCAGGGGGGCCCCAGCATTTT

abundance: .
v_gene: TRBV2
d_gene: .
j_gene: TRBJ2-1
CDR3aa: CASSASSGEQFF
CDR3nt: TGTGCCAGCAGTGCGAGTTCGGGTGAGCAGTTCTTC

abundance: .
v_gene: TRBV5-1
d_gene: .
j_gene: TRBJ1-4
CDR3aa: CASSSGQKLFF
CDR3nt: TGCGCCAGCAGCTCGGGTCAAAAACTGTTTTTT

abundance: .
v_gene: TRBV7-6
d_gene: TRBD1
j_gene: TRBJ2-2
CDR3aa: CASSLVGTGVLATGELFF
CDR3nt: TGTGCCAGCAGCTTAGTAGGGACAGGGGTTTTGGCCACCGGGGAGCTGTTTTTT

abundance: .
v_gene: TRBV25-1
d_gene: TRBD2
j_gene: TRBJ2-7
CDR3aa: CASSEGGSAYEQYF
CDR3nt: TGTGCCAGCAGTGAGGGGGGGTCTGCCTACGAGCAGTACTTC

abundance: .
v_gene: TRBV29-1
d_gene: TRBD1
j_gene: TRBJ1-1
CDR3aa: CSIRTGGAGRAFF
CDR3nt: TGCAGCATAAGGACAGGGGGCGCCGGGAGAGCTTTCTTT

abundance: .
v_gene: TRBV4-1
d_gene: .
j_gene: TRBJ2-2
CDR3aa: CASSQVGTGELFF
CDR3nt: TGCGCTAGCAGCCAGGTGGGCACCGGGGAGCTGTTTTTT

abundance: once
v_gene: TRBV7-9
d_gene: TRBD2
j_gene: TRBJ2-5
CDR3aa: CASSLDGRGRYQETQYF
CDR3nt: TGTGCCAGCAGCTTAGATGGGCGGGGGAGGTACCAAGAGACCCAGTACTTC

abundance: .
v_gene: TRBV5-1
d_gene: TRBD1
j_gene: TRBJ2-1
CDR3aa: CASRILPGQGAEFF
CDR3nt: TGCGCCAGCAGAATACTCCCGGGACAGGGGGCCGAATTCTTC

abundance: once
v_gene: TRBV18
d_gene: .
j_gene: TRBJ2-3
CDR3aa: CASSPTLQGDTQYF
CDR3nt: TGTGCCAGCTCACCAACACTGCAGGGAGATACGCAGTATTTT

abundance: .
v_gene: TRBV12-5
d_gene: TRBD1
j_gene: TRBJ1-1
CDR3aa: CASTDRGTEAFF
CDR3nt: TGTGCTAGCACCGACAGGGGGACTGAAGCTTTCTTT

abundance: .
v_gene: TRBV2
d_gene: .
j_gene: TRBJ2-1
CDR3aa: CASRSPPDNEQFF
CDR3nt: TGTGCCAGCCGATCCCCCCCGGACAATGAGCAGTTCTTC

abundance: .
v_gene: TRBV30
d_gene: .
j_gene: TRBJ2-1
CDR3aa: CAWGRGFPVEQFF
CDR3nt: TGTGCCTGGGGGAGGGGGTTCCCGGTTGAGCAGTTCTTC

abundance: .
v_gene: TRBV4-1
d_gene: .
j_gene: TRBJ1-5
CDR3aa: CASSQLGQSRVAQPQHF
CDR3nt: TGCGCCAGCAGCCAACTTGGACAGTCTAGAGTGGCTCAGCCCCAGCATTTT

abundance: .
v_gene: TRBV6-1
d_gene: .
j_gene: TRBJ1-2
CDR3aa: CASARAWGSNF
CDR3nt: TGTGCCAGCGCCAGGGCCTGGGGAAGCAACTTC

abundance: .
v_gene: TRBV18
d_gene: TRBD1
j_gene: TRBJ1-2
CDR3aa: CASSPGQGANYGYTF
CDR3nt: TGTGCCAGCTCACCAGGACAGGGGGCGAACTATGGCTACACCTTC

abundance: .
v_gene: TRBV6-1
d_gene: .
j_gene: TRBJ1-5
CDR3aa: CASSESIHRGHQPQHF
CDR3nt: TGTGCCAGCAGTGAGTCCATACACCGCGGGCATCAGCCCCAGCATTTT